Below are 29 T cell receptor beta chains sequenced from a single sample in a study of T cell repertoires in cytomegalovirus infection. TCRdb reprocessed the reads with MiXCR, giving one entry per CDR3 protein. Found here are 160,000 or so distinct CDR3 sequences, under 20% of them singletons; the top ten hold around 20%. The sample comprised CD8+ T cells from PBMCs. Receptors were obtained from a human donor in good health (CMV status not recorded). Some clones in this sample may be carry-over from other donors' samples.

CDR3 DNA: TGTGCCAGCAGCCCACAGGGGGCAGTCAATAATTCACCCCTCCACTTT. The encoded protein is CASSPQGAVNNSPLHF. The chain carries TRBV7-9 and TRBJ1-6, with TRBD1 matching 9 bases. This CDR3 has 16 residues. Germline V gene lookup returns CDR1 SEHNR and CDR2 FQNEAQ (reference sequence). Trimming removed 5 bases from V and 5 bases from J; junction bases left unmatched: 7.

On this clonotype: The CDR3 does not close with the conserved phenylalanine or tryptophan, likely indicating a read error. The rearrangement links TRBV28 to TRBJ2-1, with D unresolved. Looked up from germline, CDR1 is MDHEN and CDR2 is SYDVKM. Trimming took off 2 bases at V and 0 bases at J, with 8 bases between the two ends. The CDR3 sequence is 15 residues long. CDR3 DNA sequence: TGTGCCAGCAGTTTAATGTATCGCTCCTACAATGAGCAGTTCTTG. This gives the protein CASSLMYRSYNEQFL.

This clonotype was seen more than once but under ten times. The J gene is TRBJ2-3, the V gene TRBV28; D ambiguous. Trimming stripped 7 bases from V and 2 bases from J, with 10 bases between. From germline, CDR1 is MDHEN and CDR2 SYDVKM. The CDR3 length is 13 residues. In DNA form, the CDR3 reads TGTGCCAGCACACGATTGCCCACAGATACGCAGTATTTT. Amino acid sequence: CASTRLPTDTQYF.

This clonotype was found a few times. The chain recombines TRBV20-1 with TRBJ1-3, with a possible D match to TRBD1 (5 bases). Trimming removed 5 bases at V and 8 bases at J, with 16 bases between. The CDR3 contains 13 residues. CDR1 and CDR2 (germline): DFQATT, SNEGSKA (reference sequence). The CDR3, as DNA: TGCAGTGCTGAGAGGGGACTGGACGACACCATATATTTT. This gives the protein CSAERGLDDTIYF.

V is TRBV28 and J is TRBJ1-4, with 7 bases that match TRBD1. CDR3 length: 15 residues. J lost 7 bases, V lost 5 bases, and 10 bases had no gene match. Germline V gives CDR1 MDHEN, CDR2 SYDVKM. The CDR3 DNA reads TGTGCCAGCAGTATATTGACAGGGCTTCGTGAAAAACTGTTTTTT. The encoded protein is CASSILTGLREKLFF.

This sequence joins TRBV28 and TRBJ2-7, with TRBD1 matching over 7 bases. The CDR3 loop spans 15 amino acids. Trimming took 4 bases from V and 4 from J; bases not matched to a gene: 10. Germline CDR1 reads MDHEN; CDR2 reads SYDVKM. CDR3: CASSSRDSDTYEQYF. CDR3 nucleotides: TGTGCCAGCAGTTCCCGGGACAGCGATACGTACGAGCAGTACTTC. Using reference TRBV28 and TRBJ2-7 for the parts outside the CDR3, the full variable domain is DVKVTQSSRYLVKRTGEKVFLECVQDMDHENMFWYRQDPGLGLRLIYFSYDVKMKEKGDIPEGYSVSREKKERFSLILESASTNQTSMYLCASSSRDSDTYEQYFGPGTRLTVT.

This clonotype was seen repeatedly, ten times or more. This chain connects TRBV7-2 to TRBJ2-1; TRBD2 matches 12 bases. The CDR3 has 15 amino acids. The germline V gene has CDR1 SGHTA and CDR2 FQGNSA. V lost 0 bases, J lost 6 bases, and 0 bases stayed unmatched. CDR3 region: CASSLAGLAGNEQFF. In DNA, the CDR3 is TGTGCCAGCAGCTTAGCGGGACTAGCGGGCAATGAGCAGTTCTTC.

This rearrangement joins TRBV7-9 to TRBJ2-5; 7 bases match TRBD1. V lost 0 bases to trimming and J lost 4 bases; unmatched junction nucleotides: 11. The CDR3 spans 17 residues. Germline values: CDR1 SEHNR, CDR2 FQNEAQ (reference sequence). CDR3 in amino acids: CASSLAQHRGRGETQYF. CDR3 nucleotides: TGTGCCAGCAGCTTAGCGCAACACAGGGGAAGAGGAGAGACCCAGTACTTC.

This clonotype was seen at least ten times. The chain couples TRBV7-8 to TRBJ2-7; 10 bases map to TRBD1. The CDR3 runs to 17 residues. The junction had 13 bases not matched to a gene; V was cut back by 3 bases and J by 5 bases. Germline lookup yields CDR1 SGHVS and CDR2 FQNEAQ. The CDR3 is CASSFDFRRDRGDEQYF. The CDR3 bases are TGTGCCAGCAGCTTCGATTTCCGCCGGGACAGGGGCGACGAGCAGTACTTC.

The chain couples TRBV7-2 to TRBJ2-1; 7 bases agree with TRBD2. The germline gives CDR1 SGHTA, CDR2 FQGNSA. This CDR3 spans 17 amino acids. Losses at the gene ends were 5 bases for V and 7 bases for J; bases not matched to a gene: 17. The CDR3 loop is CASSAQVAGVMGNEQFF. In DNA form, the CDR3 reads TGTGCCAGCAGCGCCCAGGTGGCGGGGGTCATGGGGAATGAGCAGTTCTTC.

The table lists this clonotype with many counts. The chain combines TRBV7-8 with TRBJ2-5; 8 nucleotides line up with TRBD1. V was pared by 1 base and J by 4 bases, with 5 bases of the junction left unmatched. Germline-derived CDR1 and CDR2 are SGHVS and FQNEAQ. The CDR3 covers 15 residues. DNA for the CDR3: TGTGCCAGCAGCTTAGGGACAGGGTCGGGAGAGACCCAGTACTTC. It encodes CASSLGTGSGETQYF.

V is TRBV28 and J is TRBJ1-2; no clear D. The CDR3 is 11 amino acids. Deletions cut 4 bases from V and 6 bases from J, with 6 bases between. CDR1 MDHEN and CDR2 SYDVKM come from the germline V gene. The CDR3: CASSSSDGYTF. CDR3 nucleotide sequence: TGTGCCAGCAGTTCCTCCGATGGCTACACCTTC.

The chain couples TRBV29-1 to TRBJ2-7, with D possibly matching TRBD1 (6 bases). The CDR3 runs to 15 residues. CDR1 and CDR2 from the germline V gene are SQVTM and ANQGSEA. Trimming shortened V by 6 bases and J by 3 bases, and 21 bases separated the two germline ends. The CDR3 loop is CSVKWTVRSRYEQYF. DNA of the CDR3: TGCAGCGTGAAATGGACAGTGCGGTCCCGCTACGAGCAGTACTTC.

The V gene is TRBV2, the J gene TRBJ2-5; D is ambiguous. The CDR3 runs 10 residues. Trimming shortened V by 6 bases and J by 9 bases, and 8 bases separated the two germline ends. In germline, CDR1 is SNHLY, CDR2 FYNNEI. In DNA, the CDR3 is TGTGCCAGCAGCTACTTGGCCCAGTACTTC. This gives the protein CASSYLAQYF.

This clonotype was picked up a small number of times. The chain uses TRBV28 and TRBJ1-2; 8 nucleotides agree with TRBD1. Losses at the gene ends were 5 bases for V and 4 bases for J; bases not matched to a gene: 12. The germline V gene encodes CDR1 MDHEN and CDR2 SYDVKM. The CDR3 length is 16 residues. The CDR3 region is CASSTRTGTIGYGYTF. CDR3 nucleotide sequence: TGTGCCAGCAGTACTAGGACAGGGACCATAGGCTATGGCTACACCTTC.

This chain links TRBV7-6 with TRBJ2-5, with D unclear. The CDR3 totals 13 residues. Trimming took off 5 bases at V and 12 bases at J, with 19 bases between the two ends. CDR1 is SGHVS, CDR2 FNYEAQ, per germline. This CDR3 reads CASSPVGRLDEYF. The CDR3 DNA sequence: TGTGCCAGCAGCCCTGTCGGACGCCTGGACGAGTACTTC.

The table lists this clonotype with a few counts. The chain combines TRBV5-5 with TRBJ2-2, with D possibly called TRBD1 or TRBD2 (5 bases each). CDR1 is SGHKS and CDR2 is YYEKEE in the germline V gene (reference sequence). The CDR3 is 16 residues long. The V and J ends lost 6 bases and 1 base respectively, with 16 bases between them. CDR3 DNA sequence: TGTGCCAGCATGGGATGGCGTGGGGGGAACACCGGGGAGCTGTTTTTT. This encodes CASMGWRGGNTGELFF.

This clonotype was seen more than once but under ten times. The V gene is TRBV12-3 or TRBV12-4, the J gene TRBJ2-4, with D possibly matching TRBD1 (6 bases). The V gene lost 3 bases and the J gene lost 0 bases, with 21 bases spanning the gap. This CDR3 is 19 amino acids long. CDR3 sequence: CASSFSHLDRNLAKNIQYF. CDR3 coding DNA: TGTGCCAGCAGTTTTTCTCACTTGGACAGAAATCTAGCCAAAAACATTCAGTACTTC.

V usage is TRBV7-9 and J usage is TRBJ2-1, with TRBD2 matching over 7 bases. With V trimmed by 5 bases and J by 5 bases, 12 bases remained unmatched. This CDR3 is 16 amino acids long. Germline V gene sequence: CDR1 SEHNR, CDR2 FQNEAQ (reference sequence). The CDR3 sequence: CASSQIAGDNHNEQFF. The CDR3 DNA sequence: TGTGCCAGCAGCCAGATCGCGGGGGATAATCACAATGAGCAGTTCTTC.

This clonotype was recorded a few times. The chain joins TRBV7-9 to TRBJ2-7; the match to TRBD1 covers 9 bases. CDR1 SEHNR and CDR2 FQNEAQ come from the germline V gene (reference sequence). Unmatched junction bases numbered 0, after V lost 6 bases and J lost 0 bases. The CDR3 loop spans 13 amino acids. The CDR3 spells CASRTGGSYEQYF. The CDR3 nucleotides are TGTGCCAGCAGGACAGGGGGCTCCTACGAGCAGTACTTC. The entire variable domain, with the rest obtained from reference TRBV7-9 and TRBJ2-7, is as follows: DTGVSQNPRHKITKRGQNVTFRCDPISEHNRLYWYRQTLGQGPEFLTYFQNEAQLEKSRLLSDRFSAERPKGSFSTLEIQRTEQGDSAMYLCASRTGGSYEQYFGPGTRLTVT.

The chain recombines TRBV7-3 with TRBJ2-1; 10 positions match TRBD2. Germline V gene lookup returns CDR1 SGHTA and CDR2 FQGTGA. The CDR3 runs to 17 residues. J was trimmed by 0 bases and V by 2 bases; bases with no gene match: 4. The CDR3 loop reads CASSLQRGGSSYNEQFF. DNA for the CDR3: TGTGCCAGCAGCTTACAGCGGGGGGGTAGCTCCTACAATGAGCAGTTCTTC. The full variable domain, in which reference TRBV7-3 and TRBJ2-1 provide the parts outside the CDR3, is GAGVSQTPSNKVTEKGKYVELRCDPISGHTALYWYRQSLGQGPEFLIYFQGTGAADDSGLPNDRFFAVRPEGSVSTLKIQRTERGDSAVYLCASSLQRGGSSYNEQFFGPGTRLTVL.

This chain uses TRBV7-9 with TRBJ1-2; possibly TRBD1 for D (5 bases). The CDR3 totals 12 residues. V was clipped by 5 bases and J by 8 bases, with 12 bases between them. CDR1 and CDR2 (germline): SEHNR, FQNEAQ (reference sequence). This CDR3 is CASSQDWGGYTF. DNA for the CDR3: TGTGCCAGCAGCCAAGATTGGGGCGGCTACACCTTC. Full variable domain (missing parts from reference TRBV7-9 and TRBJ1-2): DTGVSQNPRHKITKRGQNVTFRCDPISEHNRLYWYRQTLGQGPEFLTYFQNEAQLEKSRLLSDRFSAERPKGSFSTLEIQRTEQGDSAMYLCASSQDWGGYTFGSGTRLTVV.

This clonotype appeared a few times. This CDR3 reads CASSYYGQGDQPQHF. In nucleotides, the CDR3 is TGTGCCAGCAGTTACTACGGGCAAGGGGATCAGCCCCAGCATTTT. This sequence joins TRBV6-2 or TRBV6-3 and TRBJ1-5; possibly TRBD1 for D (5 bases). The CDR3 is made up of 15 amino acids. V was shortened by 1 base and J by 5 bases, with 12 bases between the two germline ends. Germline assignment: CDR1 MNHEY and CDR2 SVGEGT.

This clonotype was seen repeatedly, ten times or more. V gene TRBV25-1 combines with J gene TRBJ1-2, with D perhaps TRBD1 (5 bases). In germline, CDR1 is MGHDK, CDR2 SYGVNS. The CDR3 sequence is 11 residues long. V lost 8 bases, J lost 5 bases, and 9 bases lay in between. The CDR3 loop reads CASGQQYGYTF. The CDR3, as DNA: TGTGCCAGCGGACAACAATATGGCTACACCTTC.

In its sample, this clonotype was seen a few times. The rearrangement uses TRBV6-2 or TRBV6-3 and TRBJ2-1; no reliable D call. The V gene lost 5 bases and the J gene lost 5 bases, with 10 bases spanning the gap. This CDR3 contains 13 residues. The germline V gene has CDR1 MNHEY and CDR2 SVGEGT. CDR3: CASSLRGDNEQFF. DNA for the CDR3: TGTGCCAGCAGTCTCCGAGGAGACAATGAGCAGTTCTTC.

The chain joins TRBV7-2 to TRBJ2-7, with D uncertain. V was cut by 4 bases and J by 2 bases, with 12 bases left in between. From germline, CDR1 is SGHTA and CDR2 FQGNSA. This CDR3 is built from 14 residues. DNA of the CDR3: TGTGCCAGCAGCTCTACCGGCAAAACCTACGAGCAGTACTTC. It translates to CASSSTGKTYEQYF.

V is TRBV7-8 and J is TRBJ2-1, with 12 nucleotides matching TRBD2. The germline CDR1 and CDR2 sequences are SGHVS and FQNEAQ. The J segment lost 8 bases and the V segment lost 6 bases, leaving 14 bases of the junction unmatched. The CDR3 sequence is 17 residues long. CDR3 sequence (DNA): TGTGCCAGCAGTCTCCGACTAGCGGGAGAAGCATTGGATGAGCAGTTCTTC. Its translation is CASSLRLAGEALDEQFF.

This clonotype was counted a few times. The chain combines TRBV28 with TRBJ2-7; 9 bases agree with TRBD1. The CDR3 length is 16 residues. Looked up from germline, CDR1 is MDHEN and CDR2 is SYDVKM. The V segment lost 6 bases and the J segment 3 bases; nucleotides outside the gene matches: 12. The CDR3 DNA sequence: TGTGCCAGCAGCCCACCCCTCGGACAGGGGTTCTACGAGCAGTACTTC. Its protein product is CASSPPLGQGFYEQYF.

This rearrangement joins TRBV7-8 to TRBJ2-6; possibly TRBD1 or TRBD2 for D (6 bases each). CDR3 size: 17 residues. Trimming removed 2 bases from V and 2 bases from J, with 13 bases in between. Germline V gene data show CDR1 as SGHVS and CDR2 as FQNEAQ. CDR3 in amino acids: CASSLSGGGAGANVLTF. In nucleotides, the CDR3 is TGTGCCAGCAGCTTAAGTGGGGGCGGGGCTGGGGCCAACGTCCTGACTTTC.